Listed below are T cell receptor beta chains from one sample, sequenced in a study of T cell responses to AZD1222 COVID-19 vaccine. TCRdb's table, derived via immunoSEQ multiplex PCR, lists solely in-frame clones and lacks some. The data contain approximately 190,000 clones, approximately 94% of them singletons. Sequenced material: peripheral blood, taken 28 days after the second dose of the MenACWY control vaccine. The receptor set was obtained from an adult who received the MenACWY meningococcal vaccine as a control. CDR3s leave out the opening cysteine and the closing phenylalanine or tryptophan.

j_call v_call cdr3_aa
TRBJ2-1 TRBV19 ASSIGQGAREQF
TRBJ2-7 TRBV3-1/TRBV3-2 ASSQRVGGYEQY
TRBJ1-1 TRBV27 AVQRGQNTEAF
TRBJ1-4 TRBV2 ASSVQGPWEKLF
TRBJ2-1 TRBV9 ASSVGLDEQF
TRBJ2-7 TRBV27 ASSLSQRNIYEQY
TRBJ1-2 TRBV2 ASSREADYGYT
TRBJ2-2 TRBV9 ASSARDYSSGELF
TRBJ2-3 TRBV9 ASSVGGREDTQY
TRBJ2-3 TRBV14 ASSQVLAGRADTQY
TRBJ1-1 TRBV7-3 ASSLSGQMNTEAF
TRBJ2-2 TRBV27 ASSLSGTGVGELF
TRBJ2-2 TRBV11-2 ASSFTGVEELF
TRBJ1-6 TRBV7-2 ASSVDRGLGPLH
TRBJ2-7 TRBV7-3 ASSFTGGPYEQY
TRBJ2-5 TRBV7-9 ASSQKGGTQETQY
TRBJ2-2 TRBV4-2 ASRQGPRTGELF
TRBJ2-1 TRBV7-9 ASSLGQGAGEQF
TRBJ2-5 TRBV5-1 ASSSRAETQY
TRBJ2-7 TRBV4-2 ASSQDRGYEQY
TRBJ1-5 TRBV5-8 ASSLIRGVNQPQH
TRBJ2-7 TRBV7-2 ASSLRAGGPYEQY
TRBJ2-2 TRBV12-5 ASGLVAGGATGELF
TRBJ1-1 TRBV28 ASHKLNTEAF
TRBJ1-5 TRBV7-6 ASSLWSGINQPQH
TRBJ1-3 TRBV7-8 ASSWVTGEIFSGNTIY
TRBJ2-3 TRBV6-5 ASSYGLGSTDTQY
TRBJ2-1 TRBV4-1 ASSQREGTSGRRDEQF
TRBJ1-6 TRBV27 ASSLTPPDRGYNSPLH
TRBJ1-3 TRBV11-3 ASSFSGGFGNTIY
TRBJ2-7 TRBV2 ASEYRWSSYEQY
TRBJ2-1 TRBV7-9 ASSLPTSGRGNEQF
TRBJ2-2 TRBV11-2 ASSPIVGTGELF
TRBJ2-3 TRBV29-1 SGTRGRADTQY
TRBJ2-1 TRBV30 AWSKAGWHEQF
TRBJ1-6 TRBV11-2 ASSLDGGGSPLH
TRBJ2-1 TRBV19 ASSFGRGGDEQF
TRBJ1-1 TRBV30 AWAWTAAMNTEAF
TRBJ1-5 TRBV19 ASSRGTVSNQPQH
TRBJ2-7 TRBV12-3/TRBV12-4 ASSLVLGYEQY
TRBJ1-1 TRBV5-1 ASSFGGRGTEAF